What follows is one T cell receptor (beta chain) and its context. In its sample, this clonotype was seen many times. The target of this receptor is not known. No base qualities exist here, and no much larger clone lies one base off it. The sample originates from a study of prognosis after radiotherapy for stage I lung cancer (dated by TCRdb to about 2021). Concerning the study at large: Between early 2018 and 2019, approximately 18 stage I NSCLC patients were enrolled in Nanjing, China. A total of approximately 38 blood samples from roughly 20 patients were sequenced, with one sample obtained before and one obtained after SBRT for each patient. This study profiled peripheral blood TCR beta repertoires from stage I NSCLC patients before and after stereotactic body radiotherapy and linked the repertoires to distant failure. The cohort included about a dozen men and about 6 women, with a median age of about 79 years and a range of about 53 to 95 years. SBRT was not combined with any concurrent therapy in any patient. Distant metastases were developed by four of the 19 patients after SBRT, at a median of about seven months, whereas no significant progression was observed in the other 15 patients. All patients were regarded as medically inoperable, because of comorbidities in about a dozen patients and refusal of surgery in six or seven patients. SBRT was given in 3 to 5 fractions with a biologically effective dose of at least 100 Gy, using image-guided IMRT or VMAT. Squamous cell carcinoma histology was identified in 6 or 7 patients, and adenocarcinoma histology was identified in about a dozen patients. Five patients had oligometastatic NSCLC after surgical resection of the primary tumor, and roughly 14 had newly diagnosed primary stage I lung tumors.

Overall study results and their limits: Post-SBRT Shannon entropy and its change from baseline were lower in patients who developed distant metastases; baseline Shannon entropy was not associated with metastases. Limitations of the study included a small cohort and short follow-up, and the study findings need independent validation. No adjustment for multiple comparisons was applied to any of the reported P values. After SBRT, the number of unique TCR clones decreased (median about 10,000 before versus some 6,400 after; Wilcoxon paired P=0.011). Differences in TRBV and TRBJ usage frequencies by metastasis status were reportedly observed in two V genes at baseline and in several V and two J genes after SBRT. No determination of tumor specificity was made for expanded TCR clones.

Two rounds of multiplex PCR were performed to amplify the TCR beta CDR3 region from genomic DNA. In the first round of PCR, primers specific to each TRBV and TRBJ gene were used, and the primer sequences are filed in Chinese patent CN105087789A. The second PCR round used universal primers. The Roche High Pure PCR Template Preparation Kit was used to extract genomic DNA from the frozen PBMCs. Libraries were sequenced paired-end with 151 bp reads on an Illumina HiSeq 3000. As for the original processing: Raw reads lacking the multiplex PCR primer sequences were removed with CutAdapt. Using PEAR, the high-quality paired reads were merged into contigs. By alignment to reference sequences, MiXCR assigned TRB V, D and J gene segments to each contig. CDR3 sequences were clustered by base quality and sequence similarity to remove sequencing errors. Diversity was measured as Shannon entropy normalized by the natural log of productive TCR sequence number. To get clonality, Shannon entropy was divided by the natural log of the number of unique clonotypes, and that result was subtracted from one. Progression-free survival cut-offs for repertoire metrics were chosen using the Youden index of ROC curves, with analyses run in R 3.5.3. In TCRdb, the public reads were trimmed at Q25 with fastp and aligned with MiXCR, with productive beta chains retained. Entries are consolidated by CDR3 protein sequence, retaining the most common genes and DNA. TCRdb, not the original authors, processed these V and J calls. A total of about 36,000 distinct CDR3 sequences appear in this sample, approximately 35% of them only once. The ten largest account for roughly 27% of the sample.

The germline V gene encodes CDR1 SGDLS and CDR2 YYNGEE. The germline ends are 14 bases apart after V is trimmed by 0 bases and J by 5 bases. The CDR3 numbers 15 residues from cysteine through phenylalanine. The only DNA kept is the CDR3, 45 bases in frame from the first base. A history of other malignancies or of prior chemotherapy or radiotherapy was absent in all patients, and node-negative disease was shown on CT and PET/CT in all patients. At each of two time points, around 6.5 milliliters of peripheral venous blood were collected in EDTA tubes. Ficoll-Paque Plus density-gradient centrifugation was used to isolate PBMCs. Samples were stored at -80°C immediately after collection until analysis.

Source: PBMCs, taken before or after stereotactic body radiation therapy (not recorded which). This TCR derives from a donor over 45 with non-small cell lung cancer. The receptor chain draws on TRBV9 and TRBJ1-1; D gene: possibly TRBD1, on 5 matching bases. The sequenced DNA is TGTGCCAGCAGCGTAGAAGGGGCTCGAGGAACTGAAGCTTTCTTT. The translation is CASSVEGARGTEAFF.